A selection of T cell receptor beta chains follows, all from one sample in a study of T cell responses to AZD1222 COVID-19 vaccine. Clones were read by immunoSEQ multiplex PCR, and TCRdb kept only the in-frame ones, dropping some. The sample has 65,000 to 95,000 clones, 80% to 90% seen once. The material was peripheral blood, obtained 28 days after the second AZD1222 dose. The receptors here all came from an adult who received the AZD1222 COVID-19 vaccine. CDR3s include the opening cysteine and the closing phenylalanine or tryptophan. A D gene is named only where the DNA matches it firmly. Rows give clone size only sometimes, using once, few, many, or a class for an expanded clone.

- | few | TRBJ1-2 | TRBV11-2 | CASSLSAGRGYTF | TGTGCCAGCAGCTTAAGCGCAGGGAGAGGCTACACCTTC
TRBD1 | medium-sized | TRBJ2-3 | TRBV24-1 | CATSDRGQGATDTQYF | TGTGCCACCAGTGACCGAGGACAGGGGGCTACAGATACGCAGTATTTT
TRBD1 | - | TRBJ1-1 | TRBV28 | CASSLSVVGRGLNTEAFF | TGTGCCAGCAGTTTATCCGTAGTGGGTAGGGGGCTCAACACTGAAGCTTTCTTT
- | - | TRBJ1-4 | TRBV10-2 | CASSDRGEKLFF | TGCGCCAGCAGTGATCGGGGCGAAAAACTGTTTTTT
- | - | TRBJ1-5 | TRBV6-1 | CASSDRGRNQPQHF | TGTGCCAGCAGTGACAGGGGTCGCAATCAGCCCCAGCATTTT
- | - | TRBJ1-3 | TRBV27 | CASGRSSGNTIYF | TGTGCCAGCGGGCGCAGCTCTGGAAACACCATATATTTT
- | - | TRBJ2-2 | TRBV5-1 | CASSRGRSSNTGELFF | TGCGCCAGCAGCCGCGGACGGTCCTCAAACACCGGGGAGCTGTTTTTT
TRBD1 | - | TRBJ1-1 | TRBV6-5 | CASEKGGRGVEAFF | TGTGCCAGCGAAAAAGGCGGCAGGGGGGTTGAAGCTTTCTTT
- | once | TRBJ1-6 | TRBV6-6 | CASSPGLGSPLHF | TGTGCCAGCAGTCCTGGACTGGGGTCACCCCTCCACTTT
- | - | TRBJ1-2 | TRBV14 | CASSQVGSSYGYTF | TGTGCCAGCAGCCAAGTCGGGAGTAGCTATGGCTACACCTTC
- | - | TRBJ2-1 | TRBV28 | CASRDGDNEQFF | TGTGCCAGCAGAGACGGGGACAATGAGCAGTTCTTC
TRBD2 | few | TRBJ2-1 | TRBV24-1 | CATSDPGGGGAYEQFF | TGTGCCACCAGTGATCCCGGGGGCGGGGGGGCTTATGAGCAGTTCTTC
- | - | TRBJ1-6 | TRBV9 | CASSANIDSPLHF | TGTGCCAGCAGCGCAAACATTGATTCACCCCTCCACTTT
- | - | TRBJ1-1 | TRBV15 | CATSREGASMNTEAFF | TGTGCCACCAGCAGAGAAGGGGCGAGTATGAACACTGAAGCTTTCTTT
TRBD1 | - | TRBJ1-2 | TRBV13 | CASSFTTGDYGYTF | TGTGCCAGCAGCTTTACCACAGGGGACTATGGCTACACCTTC
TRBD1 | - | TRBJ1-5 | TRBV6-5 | CASRINRDSWQPQHF | TGTGCCAGCAGGATCAACCGGGACAGTTGGCAGCCCCAGCATTTT
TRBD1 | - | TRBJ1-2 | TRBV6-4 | CASSGAGRGSYGYTF | TGTGCCAGCAGTGGCGCTGGCAGGGGGTCTTATGGCTACACCTTC
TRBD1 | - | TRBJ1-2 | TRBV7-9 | CASSLLSFQGANGYTF | TGTGCCAGCAGCCTACTTAGTTTCCAGGGGGCAAATGGCTACACCTTC
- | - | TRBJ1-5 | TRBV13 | CASSLEDQPQHF | TGTGCCAGCAGCTTAGAAGATCAGCCCCAGCATTTT
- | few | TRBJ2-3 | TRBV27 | CASSSLASSTDTQYF | TGTGCCAGCAGTTCCCTAGCCTCTAGCACAGATACGCAGTATTTT
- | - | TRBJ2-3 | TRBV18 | CASSRRETRTDTQYF | TGTGCCAGCTCAAGACGGGAAACCCGCACAGATACGCAGTATTTT
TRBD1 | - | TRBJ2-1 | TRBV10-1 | CASSEYRRQGALNNEQFF | TGCGCCAGCAGTGAGTATAGGCGACAGGGGGCGTTAAACAATGAGCAGTTCTTC
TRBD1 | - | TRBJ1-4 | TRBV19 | CASCPSGGTNEKLFF | TGTGCCAGTTGCCCGTCAGGGGGAACGAATGAAAAACTGTTTTTT
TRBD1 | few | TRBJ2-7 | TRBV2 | CASSRDSYEQYF | TGTGCCAGCAGTCGGGACAGCTACGAGCAGTACTTC
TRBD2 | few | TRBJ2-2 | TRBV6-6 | CASSSPFRGGTGELFF | TGTGCCAGCAGTTCCCCCTTCCGGGGGGGGACCGGGGAGCTGTTTTTT
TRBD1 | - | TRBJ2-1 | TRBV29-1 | CSVETPGTALQGEQFF | TGCAGCGTTGAAACCCCCGGGACAGCTTTACAGGGGGAGCAGTTCTTC
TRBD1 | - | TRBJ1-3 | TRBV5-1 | CASSLAGTGAQIGSIYF | TGCGCCAGCAGCTTGGCCGGGACAGGGGCCCAGATCGGGTCCATATATTTT
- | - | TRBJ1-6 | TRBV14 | CASSDWGNSPLHF | TGTGCCAGCAGCGATTGGGGGAATTCACCCCTCCACTTT
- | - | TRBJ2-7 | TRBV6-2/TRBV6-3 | CASSYRSAGTHTYEQYF | TGTGCCAGCAGTTACCGGTCAGCAGGGACCCATACCTACGAGCAGTACTTC
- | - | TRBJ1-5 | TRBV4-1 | CASSQTGSPGAQPQHF | TGCGCCAGCAGCCAAACCGGGTCCCCTGGGGCTCAGCCCCAGCATTTT
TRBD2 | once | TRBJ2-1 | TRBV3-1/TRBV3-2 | CASSQDTSGYNEQFF | TGTGCCAGCAGCCAAGATACTAGCGGCTACAATGAGCAGTTCTTC
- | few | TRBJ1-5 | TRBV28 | CAIGPGEPQHF | TGTGCCATCGGCCCGGGGGAGCCCCAGCATTTT
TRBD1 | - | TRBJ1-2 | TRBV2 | CASSGTGGLYGYTF | TGTGCCAGCAGTGGGACAGGAGGCCTCTATGGCTACACCTTC
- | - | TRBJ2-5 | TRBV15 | CATSRGSAGGNGETQYF | TGTGCCACCAGCAGAGGTTCGGCCGGGGGCAACGGGGAGACCCAGTACTTC
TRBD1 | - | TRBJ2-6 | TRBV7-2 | CASSLAQGAAGANVLTF | TGTGCCAGCAGCTTAGCGCAGGGGGCAGCGGGGGCCAACGTCCTGACTTTC
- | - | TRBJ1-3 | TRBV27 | CASSLGSGNTIYF | TGTGCCAGCAGTTTAGGGTCAGGAAACACCATATATTTT
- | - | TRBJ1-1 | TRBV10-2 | CASSEGQMGPNTEAFF | TGCGCCAGCAGTGAGGGACAAATGGGGCCGAACACTGAAGCTTTCTTT
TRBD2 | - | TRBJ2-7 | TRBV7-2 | CASSLAEASGGSYEQYF | TGTGCCAGCAGCTTAGCGGAGGCTAGCGGGGGGAGTTACGAGCAGTACTTC
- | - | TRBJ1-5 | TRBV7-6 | CASSLEGGGNQPQHF | TGTGCCAGCAGCTTAGAGGGAGGGGGCAATCAGCCCCAGCATTTT
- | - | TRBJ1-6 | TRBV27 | CASRPQGIHNSPLHF | TGTGCCAGCAGACCGCAGGGGATTCATAATTCACCCCTCCACTTT
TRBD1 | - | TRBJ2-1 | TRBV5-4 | CASPGQGGNEQFF | TGTGCCAGTCCGGGACAGGGAGGGAATGAGCAGTTCTTC
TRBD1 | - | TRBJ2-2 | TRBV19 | CAGTGDTGELFF | TGTGCTGGGACAGGGGACACCGGGGAGCTGTTTTTT
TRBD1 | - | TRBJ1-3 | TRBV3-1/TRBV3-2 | CASSRKQGASGNTIYF | TGTGCCAGCAGCCGGAAACAGGGGGCGTCTGGAAACACCATATATTTT
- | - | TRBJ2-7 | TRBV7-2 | CASSSLPGSYEQYF | TGTGCCAGCAGCTCCCTACCGGGCTCCTACGAGCAGTACTTC
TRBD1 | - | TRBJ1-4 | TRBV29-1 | CSVAQGDRGPEKLFF | TGCAGCGTTGCGCAAGGGGACAGGGGTCCTGAAAAACTGTTTTTT
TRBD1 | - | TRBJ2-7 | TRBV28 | CASTPAGTGGSYEQYF | TGTGCCAGCACCCCCGCCGGGACAGGGGGCTCCTACGAGCAGTACTTC
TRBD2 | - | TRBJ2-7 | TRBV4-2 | CASSPRSRGGATYEQYF | TGTGCCAGCAGCCCTCGTAGTCGGGGGGGCGCCACCTACGAGCAGTACTTC
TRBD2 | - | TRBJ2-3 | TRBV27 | CASSFGLAGPTDTQYF | TGTGCCAGCAGTTTTGGGCTAGCGGGGCCCACAGATACGCAGTATTTT
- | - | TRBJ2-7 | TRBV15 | CATSKEDGYEQYF | TGTGCCACCAGCAAGGAGGACGGCTACGAGCAGTACTTC
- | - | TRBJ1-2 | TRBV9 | CASSVGSGYTF | TGTGCCAGCAGCGTCGGTTCTGGCTACACCTTC
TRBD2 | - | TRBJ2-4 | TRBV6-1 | CASSELLAGGSGTKNIQYF | TGTGCCAGCAGTGAATTGCTAGCGGGGGGCTCCGGGACCAAAAACATTCAGTACTTC
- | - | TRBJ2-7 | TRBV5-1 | CASSLGTSRRDIFYEQYF | TGCGCCAGCAGCTTGGGTACCAGTCGCCGGGACATTTTCTACGAGCAGTACTTC
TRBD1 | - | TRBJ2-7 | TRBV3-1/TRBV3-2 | CASSQDQGQGREQYF | TGTGCCAGCAGCCAAGATCAGGGACAGGGCCGGGAGCAGTACTTC
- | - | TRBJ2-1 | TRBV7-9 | CASSLAVTSSYNEQFF | TGTGCCAGCAGCTTAGCGGTTACGAGCTCCTACAATGAGCAGTTCTTC
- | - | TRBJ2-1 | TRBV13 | CASTNNLRPTSNEQFF | TGTGCCAGCACCAATAATTTACGTCCAACGTCCAATGAGCAGTTCTTC
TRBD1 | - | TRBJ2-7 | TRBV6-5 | CATNRDRSTYEQYF | TGTGCCACCAACCGGGACAGATCAACCTACGAGCAGTACTTC
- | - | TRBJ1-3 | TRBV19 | CASSISTLRSGNTIYF | TGTGCCAGTAGTATCTCAACACTCCGGTCTGGAAACACCATATATTTT
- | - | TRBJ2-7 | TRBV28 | CASSPPSRQGKYEQYF | TGTGCCAGCAGCCCCCCGTCGCGGCAGGGAAAGTACGAGCAGTACTTC
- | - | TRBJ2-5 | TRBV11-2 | CASSFQETQYF | TGTGCCAGCAGCTTCCAGGAGACCCAGTACTTC
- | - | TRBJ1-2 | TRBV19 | CASSYEGHGYTF | TGTGCCAGTAGTTACGAGGGGCATGGCTACACCTTC